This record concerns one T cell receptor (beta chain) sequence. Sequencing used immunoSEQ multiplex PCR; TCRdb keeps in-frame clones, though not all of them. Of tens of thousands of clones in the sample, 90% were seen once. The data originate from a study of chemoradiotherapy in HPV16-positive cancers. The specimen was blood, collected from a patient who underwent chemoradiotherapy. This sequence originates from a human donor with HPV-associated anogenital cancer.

As DNA, the CDR3 is TGTGCCACTTCAGGGCCGAGCTCTGGAAACACCATATATTTT. It yields the protein CATSGPSSGNTIYF. The genes are TRBV15 and TRBJ1-3; D possibly corresponds to TRBD1 (5 bases). Germline CDR1 and CDR2: LNHNV and YYDKDF (reference sequence). The CDR3 contains 14 residues. Trimming pared 9 bases from V and 0 bases from J, leaving 12 bases between.